Listed below are T cell receptor beta chains from one sample, sequenced in a study of CD8 T cells in Susac syndrome. TCRdb fed the immunoSEQ multiplex PCR reads into MiXCR, producing one record per CDR3 protein. The repertoire has roughly 120,000 distinct CDR3 sequences, around 94% of them found once; the top ten carry 0.085% to 0.09%. Input material: CD4+ T cells from PBMCs. These receptors all stem from a human donor in good health. Each CDR3 is given with its conserved first and last residue. The D gene is left open where the match is weak. Clone size is stated in some rows and not others, as once, few, many or a class when expanded.

size,J,D,V,DNA,CDR3
NA,TRBJ1-1,TRBD1,TRBV30,TGTGCCTGGAGTGTTCAGCAGGGGGAAGGAGCTTTCTTT,CAWSVQQGEGAFF
NA,TRBJ2-5,TRBD1,TRBV29-1,TGCAGCGTTGAAGCGGACAGGGGCCAAGAGACCCAGTACTTC,CSVEADRGQETQYF
NA,TRBJ1-4,TRBD1,TRBV30,TGTGCCTGGAACCCAGGGGGCATGGGGGAAAAACTTTTGTTT,CAWNPGGMGEKLLF
NA,TRBJ2-1,TRBD2,TRBV20-1,TGCAGTGCTAGATCCCTCGGGGGGGAATTATACAATGAGCAGTTCTTC,CSARSLGGELYNEQFF
NA,TRBJ1-5,NA,TRBV2,TGTGCCAGCAGTGAATCAAGGGGACGTTATAGCAATCAGCCCCAGCATTTT,CASSESRGRYSNQPQHF
NA,TRBJ2-7,NA,TRBV20-1,TGCAGTGCTAGAGTTGGCAGCTACGAGCAGTACTTC,CSARVGSYEQYF
NA,TRBJ2-1,TRBD2,TRBV6-5,TGTGCCAGCAGTTACCTTAGCAGGCTAGCGGGAGGACACAATGAGCAGTTCTTC,CASSYLSRLAGGHNEQFF
few,TRBJ1-1,NA,TRBV7-2,TGTGCCAGCAGCTTGACAGCGAACACTGAAGCTTTCTTT,CASSLTANTEAFF
NA,TRBJ1-1,NA,TRBV20-1,TGCAGTGCCACAAGGACAGCAATGAACACTGAAGCTTTCTTT,CSATRTAMNTEAFF
NA,TRBJ2-5,NA,TRBV3-1,TGTGCCAGCAGCCTCCACCAAGAGACCCAGTACTTC,CASSLHQETQYF
NA,TRBJ2-3,NA,TRBV27,TGTGCCAGCAGCTTATTTGGGGCAGGGTGGGATACGCAGTATTTT,CASSLFGAGWDTQYF
once,TRBJ2-1,NA,TRBV6-2/TRBV6-3,TGTGCCAGCAGACCTGCCCGGACAGGGCGGGAGGATGAGCAGTTCTTC,CASRPARTGREDEQFF
NA,TRBJ2-3,NA,TRBV5-1,TGCGCCAGCAGCTGGGGGGACCAGATCACAGATACGCAGTATTTT,CASSWGDQITDTQYF
few,TRBJ2-3,TRBD2,TRBV14,TGTGCCAGCAGCCTTCTAGGAACAAGCGGGAGTAAAGATACGCAGTATTTT,CASSLLGTSGSKDTQYF
NA,TRBJ1-5,NA,TRBV18,TGTGCCAGCTCAACAAACCCCCGGGATCAGCCCCAGCATTTT,CASSTNPRDQPQHF